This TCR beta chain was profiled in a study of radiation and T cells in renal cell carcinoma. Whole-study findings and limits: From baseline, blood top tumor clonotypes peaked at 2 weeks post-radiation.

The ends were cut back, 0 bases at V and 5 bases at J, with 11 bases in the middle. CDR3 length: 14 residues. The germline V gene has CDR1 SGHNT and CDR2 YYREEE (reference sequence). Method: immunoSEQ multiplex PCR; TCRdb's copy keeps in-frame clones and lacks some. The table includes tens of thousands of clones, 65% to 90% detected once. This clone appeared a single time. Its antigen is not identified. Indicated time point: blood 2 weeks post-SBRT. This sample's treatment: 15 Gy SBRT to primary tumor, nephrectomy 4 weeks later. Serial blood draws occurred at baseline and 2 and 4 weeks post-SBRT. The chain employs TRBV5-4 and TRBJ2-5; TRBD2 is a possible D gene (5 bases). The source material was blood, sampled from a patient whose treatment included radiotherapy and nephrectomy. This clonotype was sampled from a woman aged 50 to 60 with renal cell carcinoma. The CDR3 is CASSLEWEPETQYF. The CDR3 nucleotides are TGTGCCAGCAGCTTGGAATGGGAGCCGGAGACCCAGTACTTC.